This T cell receptor beta chain was found in a study of Tregs in tolerant kidney transplant recipients. The ends lost 6 bases at V and 4 bases at J; junction bases unmatched: 12. The CDR3 has 17 residues. Germline V gene sequence: CDR1 SEHNR, CDR2 FQNEAQ (reference sequence). Sequencing was performed with immunoSEQ multiplex PCR; in TCRdb, only in-frame clones are kept and a portion is missing. The sample has 110,000 or so clones; 85% to 95% are singletons. Unstimulated Tregs (CD4+CD25+CD127-) and CD4+CD25- non-Tregs were sorted from PBMCs. This clone has a single count. No antigen is known for it. General observations from the study: Few patients were studied, so findings need validation in larger groups. This study did not directly address biological reproducibility. Activated donor B cell expansion appeared to reveal the most relevant donor-specific TCRbeta repertoire.

The specimen sequenced was CD4+ T cells from blood. The source of this sequence is a human donor in good health. V and J are TRBV7-9 and TRBJ2-5; 12 bases match TRBD2. The CDR3 protein is CASRRPWASGGAETQYF. The CDR3 bases are TGTGCCAGCAGAAGACCCTGGGCTAGCGGGGGGGCAGAGACCCAGTACTTC.